This TCR beta chain was sequenced for a study of T cells expressing NK-cell markers. About the study: Eight donors were sequenced, of whom seven were HCMV-seropositive, while the remaining one was HCMV-seronegative.

Germline lookup yields CDR1 MNHNS and CDR2 SASEGT. The CDR3 has 15 amino acids. Synthesis of TCR beta cDNA relied on 5'RACE template switching carrying UMIs. For each CDR3 protein, TCRdb gives one entry from its re-call of the 5' RACE reads, without DNA. This sample's table has some 450,000 distinct CDR3 sequences. The sequenced sample consisted of blood T cells: a sorted CD56 or NKG2C T cell subset, CD4+ or CD8+ T cells, or bulk PBMC T cells (not recorded which). The gene calls are TRBV6-1 and TRBJ2-7; TCRdb lists TRBD2, though no DNA is available to test this call. This TCR was sampled from a woman between 18 and 70 years old in good health. CDR3 protein: CASQLQSGRAYEQYF.